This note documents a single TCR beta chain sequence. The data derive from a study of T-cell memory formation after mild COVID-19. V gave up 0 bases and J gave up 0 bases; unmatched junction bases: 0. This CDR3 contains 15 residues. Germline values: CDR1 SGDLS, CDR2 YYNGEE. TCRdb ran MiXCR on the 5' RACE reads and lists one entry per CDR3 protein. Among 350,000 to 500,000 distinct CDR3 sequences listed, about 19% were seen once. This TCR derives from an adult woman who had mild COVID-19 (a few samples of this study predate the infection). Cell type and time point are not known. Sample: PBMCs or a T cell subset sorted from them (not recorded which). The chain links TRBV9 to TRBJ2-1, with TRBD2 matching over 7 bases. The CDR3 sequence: CASSVGGGSYNEQFF. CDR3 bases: TGTGCCAGCAGCGTAGGCGGGGGCTCCTACAATGAGCAGTTCTTC.